This T cell receptor beta chain was sequenced for a study of shared clonotypes between healthy human individuals (dated by TCRdb to 2020 to 2022). With respect to the entire study: The cohort comprised a couple of women and a few men aged 18 to 49 years. Each donor's leukapheresis produced roughly between about 0.8 and 8.9 billion PBMCs. For each donor, CD4 naive and CD4 memory were each run on three plates, CD8 naive on two plates, and CD8 memory on one plate. To increase sequencing depth and limit assay-specific biases, different laboratories used diverse techniques to prepare libraries and sequence TCR repertoires. Blood TCR repertoires of about five healthy adults were deeply sequenced to estimate repertoire size and the extent of clonotype sharing between individuals. General study outcomes and caveats: Because the study included a small number of donors, the genetic and exposure-history diversity represented was limited. About 5% of naive CD4, around 3.5% of naive CD8, roughly 2.4% of memory CD4, and less than 0.45% of memory CD8 clonotypes were shared across four donors. Compared with non-shared clonotypes, clonotypes shared by all four sorted-subset donors had higher generation probabilities. Sampling was restricted to blood, and TCR repertoires in tissue are likely to differ from TCR repertoires in blood. Incomplete sequencing was indicated by rarefaction of sorted-subset datasets, despite the large sequencing depth. Naive subsets generally had larger estimated clonotype richness than memory subsets did. Pairwise subsampling indicated that sequencing depth was expected to affect the degree of clonotype sharing among donors.

Using the deep immunoSEQ assay, multiplex PCR amplified TCR CDR3 regions from genomic DNA. Genomic DNA extracted from each cell subset was distributed evenly over all wells of several immunoSEQ 96-well plates, and each plate served as one replicate. For sorted subsets, about 200 ng genomic DNA, equal to some 30,000 T cell genomes, was loaded into each replicate PCR. Purified libraries were quantified with a Qubit 3.0 fluorometer, sized on a Bioanalyzer 2100, and re-quantified with the KAPA Library Quantification kit. A separate single-read 150-cycle Illumina NextSeq 550 flow cell was used to sequence each immunoSEQ 96-well plate. In the source study's methods: Because the immunoSEQ output held only junctional sequences and lacked quality scores, the filtering could not match the filtering applied to full-length reads. To assign V/J genes and CDR3, sequences were annotated using PyIR, a Python wrapper for IgBLAST v1.9, with IMGT germline references. Any read was removed if the V/J assignment was weak (E-value above 1e-6), the CDR3 was missing, or the read contained stop codons, out-of-frame junctions, or ambiguous translated residues. A V3J clonotype was defined by an identical inferred V gene, J gene, and CDR3 amino acid sequence. The percentage overlap between two repertoires was calculated by dividing the number of shared unique clonotypes by the size of the smaller repertoire. RTK rarefaction, the Chao1 estimator, and Recon v2.1 estimates of unobserved clonotypes were used to assess repertoire richness. Generation probabilities were computed with OLGA for all TCRbeta clonotypes obtained by the gDNA method from several donors. TCRdb re-hosts the immuneACCESS table, in-frame sequences only. Its copies lack some clones; in the studies checked, an unresolved V gene accounts for under half of them, and the cause for the rest is not known. Clone size and V and J calls were adopted from that table, with D and trimming inferred from the DNA. Recorded for this sample are around 1 million clones; about three quarters of them occurred a single time. Approximately 1.5% of the sample is held by the ten biggest clonotypes.

Details on this clone: Its antigen remains undetermined. It has no much larger one-base neighbor in the sample; base qualities were not kept.

The donors were healthy, HIV-negative adults with no recently reported acute infections or vaccinations. Every donor was a Caucasian adult living in Nashville, Tennessee, USA. Magnetic negative selection was used to enrich CD4+ T cells, after which naive cells were positively selected on CD45RA and the negative fraction became the memory subset. Blood was collected by leukapheresis, and PBMCs were isolated by Ficoll-Histopaque density gradient centrifugation and then cryopreserved in liquid nitrogen vapor phase. Analytical flow cytometry was used to check the purity and quantity of every magnetically sorted T cell population. Genomic DNA was isolated from every sorted fraction and measured by UV absorbance on a Nanodrop 2000c. The germline V gene supplies CDR1 MNHNS and CDR2 SASEGT. The CDR3 runs 14 amino acids, cysteine and phenylalanine included. Of the read, only the CDR3 DNA is kept; its 42 bases are in frame from base 1. After removal of 5 bases from V and 7 bases from J, the junction retains 9 bases not matched to a gene.

The specimen sequenced was memory CD4+ T cells sorted from blood. The cell subset or site label, as the study defines it: CD45RA-negative fraction. The V and J segments used are TRBV6-1 and TRBJ1-2; 8 bases in between match TRBD1. This clonotype originated in a man aged 18 to 30 in good health. The DNA sequence reads TGTGCCAGCAGTTTGGACAGGGTGGGAGTTGGCTACACCTTC. This is translated as CASSLDRVGVGYTF.